This TCR beta chain was observed in a study of blood T cell repertoires in COVID-19 (dated by TCRdb to between 2020 and 2021). Looking at the study overall: The collaborator samples originated in the United States, Italy and Spain and spanned the acute and convalescent phases of COVID-19. The material from the prospective study consisted of cDNA or gDNA derived from T cells, B-cell-depleted T cells, or PBMCs. Deeply sampled blood TCRbeta repertoires from subjects exposed to, actively infected with, or recovered from COVID-19 were included in the dataset. A freely available public database, intended as a resource for researchers studying the immune response to SARS-CoV-2, is where the repertoires were released. The samples were drawn from two sources: the first 160 participants of the ongoing ImmuneRACE study, and 1,000 to 1,500 subjects contributed by 6 global collaborators. Sample metadata almost always included a de-identified subject ID, COVID-19 status, age in years and sex. HLA class I and class II types, where available, came from metadata supplied by the sample provider rather than from assay-based typing. Broad study findings and their caveats: The amount of clinical and demographic metadata varied by source and participant and was provided uncurated.

Each collaborating institution followed its own protocols to collect whole blood in K2EDTA tubes. Collaborator samples were shipped for TCRbeta analysis as frozen whole blood, isolated PBMCs, or DNA extracted from either sample type. The immunoSEQ Assay, a bias-controlled multiplex PCR, was used to amplify TCRbeta CDR3 regions from genomic DNA. In the source study's methods: The number of nucleated cells in each sample was estimated from the amplification of reference gene primers within the assay. Sequence reads were collapsed and filtered to measure the absolute abundance of every unique TCRbeta CDR3 rearrangement. Productive Simpson clonality was computed per sample as the square root of Simpson's diversity index over productive rearrangements. The table comes from immuneACCESS by way of TCRdb, which keeps in-frame sequences with V and J called. Part of the clones is missing from these tables; in studies checked, under half for an unresolved V gene and the rest for unknown reasons. For V, J and clone size, that table is used; D and trimming come from the DNA. The sample table holds about 200,000 clones, of which around 86% were seen once. About 2.9% of the sample is in the top ten clones.

A word on this clone: It has no known antigen specificity. Base qualities are not at hand, and no much larger clone is one base apart.

This TCR came from a man aged 55 to 70 with acute or convalescent COVID-19. Sequenced sample: peripheral blood.

The DNA reads TGCGCCAGCAGCTTGTTGGCTAGCGGACGGTACAATGAGCAGTTCTTC. This sequence encodes CASSLLASGRYNEQFF. The receptor chain draws on TRBV5-1 and TRBJ2-1; 7 bases in the middle match TRBD2. The CDR3 starts with the cysteine, ends with the phenylalanine, and has 16 residues. Only the CDR3 portion is preserved as DNA: 48 bases, with reading frame beginning at the first base. From a lookup of the germline V gene, CDR1 and CDR2 are SGHRS and YFSETQ. V is pruned by 1 base and J by 4 bases, leaving 8 bases of the junction without a gene match.